The present TCR beta chain was sequenced within a study of T cell responses to AZD1222 COVID-19 vaccine. Findings of the study overall: Distributed over spike, vaccine-associated CD4 TCRs predominated at 160-218 and 743-854. Unmutated regions of variants are reportedly targeted by nearly half of spike-specific TCRs.

CDR3 length equals 15 residues. V lost 3 bases, J lost 4 bases, and 15 bases lay in between. Germline CDR1 MGHDK, CDR2 SYGVNS. Remarks on this clone: Antigen specificity is unknown.

The assay was immunoSEQ multiplex PCR, and TCRdb's table has in-frame clones only and misses some. The sample includes about 120,000 clones, around 87% of them seen just once. This specimen was peripheral blood, taken on day 0 of AZD1222 vaccination. The receptor was derived from an adult in good health. The chain uses TRBV25-1 and TRBJ1-2; D not certain. CDR3 in DNA: TGTGCCAGCAGTGAGCCAGAGACTTACTTCTATGGCTACACCTTC. It is translated as CASSEPETYFYGYTF.